The clone carrying this T cell receptor beta chain was picked up many times. What it binds is unknown. These data are taken from a study of CD8 T cells in ankylosing spondylitis. By quantitative 5'-RACE with molecular barcodes, the TCR beta libraries were made. Using its own MiXCR run on the 5' RACE reads, TCRdb lists one record per CDR3 protein. Of about 510,000 distinct CDR3 sequences in the sample, about 5.2% are singletons; the top ten hold roughly 3.2%. Findings and limits, study-wide: Seemingly characteristic of ankylosing spondylitis blood was a TCR beta motif consisting of under ten highly homologous variants.

Germline CDR1 and CDR2: DFQATT and SNEGSKA (reference sequence). Losses at the gene ends were 4 bases for V and 4 bases for J; bases not matched to a gene: 3. This CDR3 spans 12 amino acids. J is TRBJ2-5 and V is TRBV20-1; TRBD1 matches at 7 bases. The source is a male donor with ankylosing spondylitis. The sample taken for sequencing was blood, either unsorted or a sorted T cell fraction (not recorded which). CDR3 sequence (DNA): TGCAGTGCTATGCGGACAGGAGAGACCCAGTACTTC. This encodes CSAMRTGETQYF.